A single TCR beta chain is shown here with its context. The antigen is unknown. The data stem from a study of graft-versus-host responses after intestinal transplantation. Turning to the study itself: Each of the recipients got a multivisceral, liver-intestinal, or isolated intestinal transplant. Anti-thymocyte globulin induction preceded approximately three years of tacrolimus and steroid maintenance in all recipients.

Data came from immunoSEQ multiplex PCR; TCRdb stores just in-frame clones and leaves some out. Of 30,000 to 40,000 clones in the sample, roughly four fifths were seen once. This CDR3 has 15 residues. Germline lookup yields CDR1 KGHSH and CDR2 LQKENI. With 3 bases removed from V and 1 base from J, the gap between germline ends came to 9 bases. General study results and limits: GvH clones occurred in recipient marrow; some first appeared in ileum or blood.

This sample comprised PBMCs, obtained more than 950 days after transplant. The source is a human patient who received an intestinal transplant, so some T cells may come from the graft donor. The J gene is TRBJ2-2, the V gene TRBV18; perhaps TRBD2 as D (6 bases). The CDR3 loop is CASSPGTQNTGELFF. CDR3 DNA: TGTGCCAGCTCACCCGGGACTCAGAACACCGGGGAGCTGTTTTTT.